The source of this TCR beta chain is a study of spatial heterogeneity in lung cancer. Study information: Samples came from 72 TRACERx patients with untreated early-stage lung cancer. Sequencing was performed on follow-up PBMC samples when available, collected at a median of approximately 26 months after resection.

Time point reported: blood at routine non-recurrence follow-up after resection. Tumor, nontumor lung or frozen PBMC supplied whole RNA that was sequenced unsorted. This CDR3 comprises 14 residues. With V trimmed by 8 bases and J by 8 bases, 9 bases remained unmatched. Individual TCR cDNA molecules each bore their own unique molecular identifier. A single record per CDR3 protein comes from TCRdb applying MiXCR to the 5' RACE reads. The table includes about 87,000 distinct CDR3 sequences, approximately 19% detected once. This clonotype was detected ten times or more. The TCR comes from a male donor with early-stage non-small cell lung cancer. The sequencing here drew on PBMCs, taken at follow-up. This chain connects TRBV12-3 or TRBV12-4 to TRBJ2-1; 10 bases fit TRBD2. CDR3 bases: TGTGCCAGCTTAGAGGCTAGCGGGAGCTATGAGCAGTTCTTC. Amino acid sequence: CASLEASGSYEQFF.